This TCR beta chain was retrieved from a study of spatial heterogeneity in lung cancer. On each TCR cDNA molecule, a unique molecular identifier was present. TCRdb recomputed calls from the 5' RACE reads with MiXCR, one row per CDR3 protein. Of about 48,000 distinct CDR3 sequences listed, approximately 5.3% are singletons. CDR1 is LGHDT and CDR2 is YNNKEL in the germline V gene (reference sequence). The trim removed 4 bases at V and 2 bases at J, leaving 11 bases unmatched. The CDR3 totals 16 residues. This clonotype was seen repeatedly, ten times or more. Described time point: sample taken at primary tumor resection.

Sequenced material: PBMCs, taken at surgery. The chain has TRBV3-1 and TRBJ2-7, with 7 nucleotides matching TRBD1. The sequence was obtained from a male donor with early-stage non-small cell lung cancer. The CDR3 protein is CASSPNHRTGAYEQYF. The CDR3 nucleotides read TGTGCCAGCAGCCCAAACCACCGAACAGGGGCCTACGAGCAGTACTTC.